These T cell receptor beta chains were read from a single sample in a study of beta chain features in type 1 diabetes. Clones were sequenced by immunoSEQ multiplex PCR, and TCRdb holds only the in-frame ones, with some missing. The table shows hundreds of thousands of clones, with around an eighth occurring only once. Sequencing was performed on naive CD4+ T cells from blood. The receptors derive from a man younger than 30 with type 1 diabetes. The CDR3 runs from the conserved cysteine through the conserved F or W. The order of the fields is CDR3 length, V gene, clone size, J gene, D gene, CDR3 protein, CDR3 DNA. D genes are given only for firm matches. A row's size may be missing; if present it is once, few, many or a size class.

16	TRBV19	NA	TRBJ1-4	NA	CASSMTVGTTNEKLFF	TGTGCCAGTAGTATGACAGTGGGAACAACTAATGAAAAACTGTTTTTT
17	TRBV5-6	NA	TRBJ1-4	TRBD1	CASSLSAWGTGDEKLFF	TGTGCCAGCAGCTTGTCCGCTTGGGGGACAGGGGATGAAAAACTGTTTTTT
13	TRBV7-8	NA	TRBJ2-5	NA	CASPGPGGLTQYF	TGTGCCAGCCCCGGACCTGGGGGACTGACCCAGTACTTC
15	TRBV6-6	few	TRBJ2-5	TRBD2	CASSLQAGGQETQYF	TGTGCCAGCAGCCTACAAGCGGGGGGTCAAGAGACCCAGTACTTC
14	TRBV19	few	TRBJ2-6	NA	CASSITSGANVLTF	TGTGCCAGTAGTATAACCTCTGGGGCCAACGTCCTGACTTTC
15	TRBV30	few	TRBJ1-5	NA	CAWSRRLNSNQPQHF	TGTGCCTGGAGTAGGCGCCTAAATAGCAATCAGCCCCAGCATTTT
12	TRBV25-1	NA	TRBJ1-2	NA	CASMGEFYGYTF	TGTGCCAGCATGGGGGAGTTCTATGGCTACACCTTC
13	TRBV15	NA	TRBJ1-1	NA	CATSRVGNTEAFF	TGTGCCACCAGCAGAGTTGGGAACACTGAAGCTTTCTTT
13	TRBV9	few	TRBJ2-5	NA	CASSVAARETQYF	TGTGCCAGCAGCGTAGCTGCTCGGGAGACCCAGTACTTC
16	TRBV25-1	NA	TRBJ2-7	TRBD1	CASSVVPGTGTGEQYF	TGTGCCAGCAGTGTCGTCCCCGGGACAGGGACGGGGGAGCAGTACTTC
14	TRBV2	few	TRBJ1-5	TRBD1	CASTGTVNNQPQHF	TGTGCCAGCACGGGGACAGTCAACAATCAGCCCCAGCATTTT
15	TRBV10-3	NA	TRBJ1-6	NA	CAIRISQASNSPLHF	TGTGCCATCAGGATAAGCCAGGCGTCAAATTCACCCCTCCACTTT
13	TRBV30	NA	TRBJ2-5	NA	CAWSYTVQETQYF	TGTGCCTGGAGTTATACGGTCCAAGAGACCCAGTACTTC
14	TRBV6-1	few	TRBJ2-5	NA	CASNLDRPYETQYF	TGTGCCAGCAACTTGGACCGTCCTTATGAGACCCAGTACTTC
14	TRBV13	few	TRBJ2-1	NA	CASSMKYSYNEQFF	TGTGCCAGCAGCATGAAGTACTCCTACAATGAGCAGTTCTTC
15	TRBV4-1	NA	TRBJ2-7	NA	CASSQDRATSYEQYF	TGCGCCAGCAGCCAAGATCGGGCCACCTCCTACGAGCAGTACTTC
13	TRBV28	few	TRBJ1-4	NA	CASSRTVNEKLFF	TGTGCCAGCAGTAGGACCGTTAACGAAAAACTGTTTTTT
13	TRBV14	few	TRBJ1-5	NA	CASSLGLDQPQHF	TGTGCCAGCAGCCTAGGTTTGGATCAGCCCCAGCATTTT
16	TRBV30	few	TRBJ2-7	NA	CAWSVRPITPQYEQYF	TGTGCCTGGAGTGTACGACCCATCACACCTCAGTACGAGCAGTACTTC
15	TRBV21-1	NA	TRBJ2-7	NA	CASTNASGGNYEQYF	TGTGCCAGCACCAACGCCTCGGGGGGAAACTACGAGCAGTACTTC
15	TRBV29-1	NA	TRBJ2-1	TRBD2	CSVEDGLAGDTEQFF	TGCAGCGTTGAAGACGGTCTAGCGGGGGACACTGAGCAGTTCTTC
14	TRBV11-2	once	TRBJ1-1	NA	CASRPTRGNTEAFF	TGTGCCAGCAGGCCGACAAGGGGGAACACTGAAGCTTTCTTT
13	TRBV25-1	few	TRBJ2-1	NA	CASSGTAYNEQFF	TGTGCCAGCAGTGGGACGGCATACAATGAGCAGTTCTTC
16	TRBV30	NA	TRBJ2-3	NA	CAWSVGGSLRTDTQYF	TGTGCCTGGAGTGTAGGGGGATCACTACGCACAGATACGCAGTATTTT
13	TRBV7-9	few	TRBJ1-1	NA	CASSLLTDTEAFF	TGTGCCAGCAGCTTATTGACAGACACTGAAGCTTTCTTT
13	TRBV29-1	few	TRBJ1-1	NA	CSVGQRMNTEAFF	TGCAGCGTCGGACAGCGGATGAACACTGAAGCTTTCTTT
15	TRBV7-6	few	TRBJ2-5	TRBD1	CASSKQTGWQETQYF	TGTGCCAGCAGCAAGCAGACAGGGTGGCAAGAGACCCAGTACTTC
14	TRBV5-1	NA	TRBJ2-7	NA	CASSLAMDFYEQYF	TGCGCCAGCAGCTTGGCCATGGACTTCTACGAGCAGTACTTC
17	TRBV6-1	few	TRBJ1-1	NA	CASSGLRTALSNTEAFF	TGTGCCAGCAGTGGGTTGAGGACAGCCCTATCCAACACTGAAGCTTTCTTT
12	TRBV30	few	TRBJ1-2	TRBD1	CAWSPGQGTGTF	TGTGCCTGGAGCCCAGGACAGGGCACGGGCACCTTC
14	TRBV11-2	NA	TRBJ2-1	TRBD1	CASSLGTGYNEQFF	TGTGCCAGCAGCTTAGGGACAGGTTACAATGAGCAGTTCTTC
12	TRBV6-5	few	TRBJ1-1	TRBD1	CASTQTGGRAFF	TGTGCCAGCACCCAGACAGGGGGACGGGCTTTCTTT
14	TRBV30	few	TRBJ2-7	TRBD1	CASTPGTGLSEQYF	TGTGCCTCCACCCCCGGGACAGGGTTATCCGAGCAGTACTTC
12	TRBV19	few	TRBJ2-5	NA	CASSIPQETQYF	TGTGCCAGTAGTATCCCCCAAGAGACCCAGTACTTC
11	TRBV2	once	TRBJ2-5	TRBD2	CATGLAETQYF	TGTGCCACTGGACTAGCGGAGACCCAGTACTTC
15	TRBV28	NA	TRBJ2-7	TRBD1	CASSSLGQGTYEQYF	TGTGCCAGCAGTTCCCTGGGACAGGGCACCTACGAGCAGTACTTC
16	TRBV7-2	few	TRBJ1-6	TRBD1	CASRRGQGAFNSPLHF	TGTGCCAGCCGCCGGGGACAGGGGGCGTTTAATTCACCCCTCCACTTT
12	TRBV2	few	TRBJ2-7	TRBD1	CASTGQVYEQYF	TGTGCCAGCACCGGACAGGTCTACGAGCAGTACTTC
16	TRBV4-1	NA	TRBJ1-2	NA	CASSPDGGEFNYGYTF	TGCGCCAGCAGCCCCGACGGGGGGGAATTTAACTATGGCTACACCTTC
17	TRBV28	NA	TRBJ1-1	NA	CASSLLGTSSTNTEAFF	TGTGCCAGCAGTTTATTGGGGACCAGCTCTACGAACACTGAAGCTTTCTTT
12	TRBV30	NA	TRBJ1-2	TRBD1	CAWSQGANGYTF	TGTGCCTGGTCACAGGGGGCCAATGGCTACACCTTC